This T cell receptor (beta chain) was identified in a study of cytomegalovirus exposure and HLA in healthy donors. The PCR contained 60 Vbeta and 13 Jbeta primers. Profiled with immunoSEQ multiplex PCR; TCRdb holds only in-frame clones, not every one. The sample has some 200,000 clones; less than 85% are singletons. The table lists this clone with a few counts. The ends lost 8 bases at V and 2 bases at J; junction bases unmatched: 7. The CDR3 runs 15 residues. Germline-derived CDR1 and CDR2 are SNHLY and FYNNEI. The sequencing sample was made of PBMCs. V gene TRBV2 combines with J gene TRBJ1-3; 9 bases map to TRBD1. The source of this sequence is a boy younger than 18 in good health and CMV-seronegative. The CDR3 region is CASQRTGATGNTIYF. CDR3 DNA sequence: TGTGCCAGCCAAAGGACAGGGGCGACTGGAAACACCATATATTTT.